The sequence of this TCR beta chain was determined in a study of technical replicates of blood from a few donors. Germline V gene sequence: CDR1 SGHDN, CDR2 FVKESK. Trimming shortened V by 3 bases and J by 6 bases, and 4 bases separated the two germline ends. The CDR3 length is 11 residues. Using immunoSEQ multiplex PCR, the repertoire was profiled, and TCRdb retains in-frame clones only, with some absent. The sample lists approximately 88,000 clones; approximately 97% were seen once. The TCR comes from a human donor in good health. Sequencing was performed on T cells isolated from PBMCs. This sequence joins TRBV14 and TRBJ2-3; no clear D gene. The CDR3 region is CASSHADTQYF. DNA of the CDR3: TGTGCCAGCAGCCACGCGGATACGCAGTATTTT.